These 18 T cell receptor beta chains came from one sample sequenced in a study of cytomegalovirus exposure and HLA in healthy donors. Libraries were prepared by immunoSEQ multiplex PCR; TCRdb keeps only in-frame clonotypes and omits some of them. The sample has approximately 230,000 clones, roughly 84% seen once; the top ten hold 9.5% to 15%. The sample taken for sequencing was PBMCs. Receptor source: a man younger than 35 in good health and CMV-seropositive.

CDR3 sequence reads: CAWSVQQGTGLAQYF. The CDR3 DNA follows: TGTGCCTGGAGTGTACAGCAGGGAACCGGGTTGGCTCAGTACTTC. This chain uses TRBV30 with TRBJ2-5; D perhaps matches TRBD1 (5 bases). Germline V gene sequence: CDR1 GTSNPN, CDR2 SVGIG (reference sequence). The V end was cut by 0 bases, the J end by 11 bases, with 22 bases between. There are 15 residues in the CDR3.

The chain carries TRBV15 and TRBJ2-7, with TRBD2 matching over 10 bases. Trimming at V came to 5 bases and at J to 3 bases, leaving 7 bases not matched to a gene. CDR1 is LNHNV, CDR2 YYDKDF, per germline (reference sequence). The CDR3 has 15 amino acids. The CDR3 spells CATSQTRTSGYEQYF. CDR3 nucleotide sequence: TGTGCCACCAGCCAAACCCGGACTAGCGGCTACGAGCAGTACTTC.

This clone was detected only once. The J gene is TRBJ2-1, the V gene TRBV9, with TRBD2 matching 7 bases. Per the germline V gene, CDR1 is SGDLS and CDR2 is YYNGEE. There are 15 residues in the CDR3. Unmatched junction bases numbered 9, after V lost 0 bases and J lost 9 bases. DNA for the CDR3: TGTGCCAGCAGCGTAGTGGCTAGCGGTTCGGCTGAGCAGTTCTTC. Its translation: CASSVVASGSAEQFF.

The chain has TRBV6-1 and TRBJ1-5; D is ambiguous. V was trimmed by 0 bases and J by 6 bases, leaving 6 bases between them. Germline CDR1 is MNHNS and CDR2 is SASEGT. The CDR3 is 13 residues long. As DNA, the CDR3 is TGTGCCAGCAGTGAAGCGATTTTTCAGCCCCAGCATTTT. Protein product: CASSEAIFQPQHF.

The V call is TRBV5-4, the J call TRBJ1-2; 7 bases agree with TRBD1. Trimming took 4 bases from V and 0 from J; bases not matched to a gene: 9. This CDR3 spans 16 amino acids. Germline CDR1 is SGHNT and CDR2 is YYREEE (reference sequence). The CDR3 sequence: CASSRETGTTNYGYTF. CDR3 coding DNA: TGTGCCAGCAGCAGAGAGACAGGGACCACTAACTATGGCTACACCTTC.

This chain connects TRBV6-5 to TRBJ1-1; 9 nucleotides agree with TRBD1. With 6 bases clipped from V and 4 bases from J, the junction kept 3 bases outside the gene matches. CDR3 length: 13 residues. Germline V gene sequence: CDR1 MNHEY, CDR2 SVGAGI. The DNA of the CDR3 is TGTGCCAGCAGGAGGACAGGGGCCACTGAAGCTTTCTTT. Its translation is CASRRTGATEAFF.

This rearrangement joins TRBV20-1 to TRBJ2-1; 11 bases line up with TRBD2. Germline V gene sequence: CDR1 DFQATT, CDR2 SNEGSKA (reference sequence). The CDR3 runs 11 residues. With V trimmed by 5 bases and J by 12 bases, 3 bases remained unmatched. This CDR3 reads CSAGTSGGQFF. The CDR3 DNA reads TGCAGTGCTGGGACTAGCGGTGGGCAGTTCTTC.

CDR3 in amino acids: CASSFAVGETQYF. The CDR3 region has the DNA TGTGCCAGCAGTTTTGCAGTAGGAGAGACCCAGTACTTC. The chain has TRBV28 and TRBJ2-5; D gene uncertain. Looked up from germline, CDR1 is MDHEN and CDR2 is SYDVKM. The CDR3 length is 13 residues. V was pared by 3 bases and J by 4 bases, with 9 bases between.

The genes are TRBV7-2 and TRBJ2-1, with TRBD2 identical over 9 bases. The CDR3 is 15 amino acids. V lost 2 bases, J lost 8 bases, and 7 bases stayed unmatched. Germline-derived CDR1 and CDR2 are SGHTA and FQGNSA. DNA for the CDR3: TGTGCCAGCAGCTTAACCCTAGCGGGATCGGATGAGCAGTTCTTC. Translated, it gives CASSLTLAGSDEQFF.

The V call is TRBV11-2, the J call TRBJ2-1; TRBD1 is a possible D gene (6 bases). The CDR3 has 13 residues. Germline assignment: CDR1 SGHAT and CDR2 FQNNGV. V was shortened by 5 bases and J by 4 bases, with 9 bases between the two germline ends. In DNA form, the CDR3 reads TGTGCCAGCAGCCAAGGACAGTACAATGAGCAGTTCTTC. Its protein is CASSQGQYNEQFF.

Here the CDR3 DNA reads TGCGCCAGCAGCTTGGATGTTTGGAGGAGCTCCTACGAGCAGTACTTC. Amino acid sequence: CASSLDVWRSSYEQYF. The rearrangement links TRBV5-1 to TRBJ2-7, with D perhaps matching TRBD2 (5 bases). CDR3 length: 16 residues. V was shortened by 0 bases and J by 0 bases, with 13 bases between the two germline ends. The germline CDR1 and CDR2 sequences are SGHRS and YFSETQ.

The rearrangement uses TRBV6-5 and TRBJ2-5, with D hard to call. CDR1 is MNHEY and CDR2 is SVGAGI in the germline V gene. V was pared by 9 bases and J by 1 base, with 12 bases between. The CDR3 is 13 amino acids. The CDR3 is CASSLRVQETQYF. The CDR3 DNA follows: TGTGCCAGTAGCTTACGGGTCCAAGAGACCCAGTACTTC.

Points on this clone: Other DNA sequences in the sample encode the same CDR3. The chain joins TRBV6-5 to TRBJ1-2; D is unclear. CDR1 MNHEY and CDR2 SVGAGI come from the germline V gene. V lost 6 bases to trimming and J lost 1 base, with 9 bases between them. This CDR3 contains 13 residues. CDR3 amino acids: CASRGDRNYGYTF. The DNA of the CDR3 is TGTGCCAGCAGGGGTGACCGTAACTATGGCTACACCTTC.

The V and J genes are TRBV30 and TRBJ1-1, with TRBD1 as a possible D gene (6 bases). Trimming removed 5 bases from V and 4 bases from J, with 17 bases in between. The CDR3 consists of 14 residues. In germline, CDR1 is GTSNPN, CDR2 SVGIG (reference sequence). The chain's CDR3 is CAWDHQGFITEAFF. Written as DNA, the CDR3 is TGTGCCTGGGACCACCAGGGGTTTATCACTGAAGCTTTCTTT.

This chain joins TRBV6-6 and TRBJ1-1; the D is unclear. The CDR3 totals 12 residues. V dropped 3 bases and J dropped 1 base, with 3 bases sitting between them. The germline gives CDR1 MNHNY, CDR2 SVGAGI (reference sequence). The DNA of the CDR3 is TGTGCCAGCAGTTATCAGAACACTGAAGCTTTCTTT. It codes for CASSYQNTEAFF.

The J gene is TRBJ2-1, the V gene TRBV27, with 8 bases aligning to TRBD1. Germline CDR1 and CDR2: MNHEY and SMNVEV (reference sequence). The CDR3 is 15 residues long. J gave up 6 bases and V 5 bases, and 9 bases lay outside the gene matches. The CDR3 nucleotides are TGTGCCAGCAGTGTGGATCGACAGGGGTCCAATGAGCAGTTCTTC. Protein: CASSVDRQGSNEQFF.

The CDR3 sequence: CASTQSTVTNQPQHF. The DNA of the CDR3 is TGTGCCAGCACCCAATCGACTGTGACCAATCAGCCCCAGCATTTT. The V call is TRBV28, the J call TRBJ1-5; no clear D gene. This CDR3 comprises 15 residues. Germline lookup yields CDR1 MDHEN and CDR2 SYDVKM. V lost 7 bases, J lost 3 bases, and 16 bases lay in between.

This clone was picked up one time. J is TRBJ1-4 and V is TRBV29-1; the D is unclear. The CDR3 runs 13 residues. V lost 0 bases and J 5 bases, leaving 7 bases between the germline ends. CDR1 SQVTM and CDR2 ANQGSEA come from the germline V gene. The CDR3, as DNA: TGCAGCGTTGAAGATCCGGCCAATGAAAAACTGTTTTTT. Encoded protein: CSVEDPANEKLFF. The full variable domain, rest sourced from reference TRBV29-1 and TRBJ1-4, is SAVISQKPSRDICQRGTSLTIQCQVDSQVTMMFWYRQQPGQSLTLIATANQGSEATYESGFVIDKFPISRPNLTFSTLTVSNMSPEDSSIYLCSVEDPANEKLFFGSGTQLSVL.